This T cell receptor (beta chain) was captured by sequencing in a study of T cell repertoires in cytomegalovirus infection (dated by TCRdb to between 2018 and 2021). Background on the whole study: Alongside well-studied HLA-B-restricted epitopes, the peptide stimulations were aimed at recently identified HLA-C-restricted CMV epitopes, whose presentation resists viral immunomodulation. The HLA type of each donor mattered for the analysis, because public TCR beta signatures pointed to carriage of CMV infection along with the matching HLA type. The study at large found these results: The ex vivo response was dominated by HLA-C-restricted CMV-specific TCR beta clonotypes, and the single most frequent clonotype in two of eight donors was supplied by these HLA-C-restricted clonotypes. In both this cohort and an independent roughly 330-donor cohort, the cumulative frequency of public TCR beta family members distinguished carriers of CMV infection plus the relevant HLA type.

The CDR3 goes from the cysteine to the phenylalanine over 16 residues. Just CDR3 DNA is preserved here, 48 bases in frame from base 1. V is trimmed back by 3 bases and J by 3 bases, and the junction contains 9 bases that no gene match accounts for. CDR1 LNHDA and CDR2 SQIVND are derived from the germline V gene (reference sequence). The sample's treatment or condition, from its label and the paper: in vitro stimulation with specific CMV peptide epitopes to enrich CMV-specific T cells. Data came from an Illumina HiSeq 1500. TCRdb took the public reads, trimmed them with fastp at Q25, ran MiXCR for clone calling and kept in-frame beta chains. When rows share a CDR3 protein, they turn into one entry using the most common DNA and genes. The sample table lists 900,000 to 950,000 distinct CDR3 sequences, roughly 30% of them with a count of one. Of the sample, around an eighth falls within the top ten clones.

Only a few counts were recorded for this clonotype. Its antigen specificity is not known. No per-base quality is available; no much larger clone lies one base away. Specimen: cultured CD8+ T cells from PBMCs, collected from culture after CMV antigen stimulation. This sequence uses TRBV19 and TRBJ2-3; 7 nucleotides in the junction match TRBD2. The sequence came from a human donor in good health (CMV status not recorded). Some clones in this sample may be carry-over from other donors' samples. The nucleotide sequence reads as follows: TGTGCCAGTAGTATCGCCTCCGGGGGGATGACAGATACGCAGTATTTT. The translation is CASSIASGGMTDTQYF. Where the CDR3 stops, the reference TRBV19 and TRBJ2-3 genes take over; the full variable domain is DGGITQSPKYLFRKEGQNVTLSCEQNLNHDAMYWYRQDPGQGLRLIYYSQIVNDFQKGDIAEGYSVSREKKESFPLTVTSAQKNPTAFYLCASSIASGGMTDTQYFGPGTRLTVL.